The present TCR beta chain was sequenced within a study of Ad26.COV2.S vaccination and SARS-CoV-2 variants. Comments on this clone: The antigen remains unidentified.

Produced via immunoSEQ multiplex PCR; TCRdb's table is partial and in-frame only. The sample shows 350,000 to 450,000 clones, about 92% of them seen only once. Study-wide results and limits: Vaccinees reportedly had broad spike-specific CD8+ and CD4+ T cell responses.

The CDR3 spans 13 residues. Germline V gene lookup returns CDR1 SGHAT and CDR2 FQNNGV. J was trimmed by 5 bases and V by 5 bases; bases with no gene match: 2. The chain joins TRBV11-2 to TRBJ1-4, with 7 bases aligning to TRBD1. Sequencing was performed on peripheral blood, taken after recovery from COVID-19. The source is a human donor who had recovered from COVID-19. CDR3 sequence: CASSMGQNEKLFF. DNA for the CDR3: TGTGCCAGCAGCATGGGACAGAATGAAAAACTGTTTTTT.